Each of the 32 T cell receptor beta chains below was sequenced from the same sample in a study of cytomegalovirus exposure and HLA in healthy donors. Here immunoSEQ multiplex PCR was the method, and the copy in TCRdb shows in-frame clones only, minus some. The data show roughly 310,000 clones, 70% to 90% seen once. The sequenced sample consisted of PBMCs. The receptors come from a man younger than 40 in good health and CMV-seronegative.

CDR3 in DNA: TGCGCCAGCAGCCCCAAGGGGGGGCTGGACAATGAGCAGTTCTTC. Translating it yields CASSPKGGLDNEQFF. The rearrangement uses TRBV4-3 and TRBJ2-1; perhaps TRBD2 as D (7 bases). CDR3 length equals 15 residues. Germline CDR1 reads LGHNA; CDR2 reads YSLEER. V was cut by 4 bases and J by 5 bases, with 15 bases left in between.

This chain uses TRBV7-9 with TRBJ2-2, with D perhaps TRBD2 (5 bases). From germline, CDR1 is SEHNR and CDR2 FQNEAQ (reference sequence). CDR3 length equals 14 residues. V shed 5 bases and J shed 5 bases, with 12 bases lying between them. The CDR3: CASSQERETGELFF. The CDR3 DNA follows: TGTGCCAGCAGCCAGGAAAGGGAGACCGGGGAGCTGTTTTTT.

The CDR3 reads CASSEASGSGTEAFF. As DNA, the CDR3 is TGTGCCAGCAGTGAAGCGTCGGGAAGCGGCACTGAAGCTTTCTTT. The chain joins TRBV2 to TRBJ1-1; D unclear. V was trimmed by 0 bases and J by 4 bases, leaving 12 bases between them. Germline V CDR1 and CDR2: SNHLY, FYNNEI. This CDR3 has 15 amino acids.

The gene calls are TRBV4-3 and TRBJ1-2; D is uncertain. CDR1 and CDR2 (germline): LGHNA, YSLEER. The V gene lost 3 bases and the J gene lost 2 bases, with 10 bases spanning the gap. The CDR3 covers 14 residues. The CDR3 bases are TGCGCCAGCAGCCAGGACGGGATAAACTATGGCTACACCTTC. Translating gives CASSQDGINYGYTF.

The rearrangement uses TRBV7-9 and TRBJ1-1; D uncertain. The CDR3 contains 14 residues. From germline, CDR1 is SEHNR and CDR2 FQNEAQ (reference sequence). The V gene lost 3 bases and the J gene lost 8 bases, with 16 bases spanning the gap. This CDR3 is CASSLEGTQKEAFF. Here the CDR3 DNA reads TGTGCCAGCAGCTTGGAGGGCACCCAAAAGGAAGCTTTCTTT.

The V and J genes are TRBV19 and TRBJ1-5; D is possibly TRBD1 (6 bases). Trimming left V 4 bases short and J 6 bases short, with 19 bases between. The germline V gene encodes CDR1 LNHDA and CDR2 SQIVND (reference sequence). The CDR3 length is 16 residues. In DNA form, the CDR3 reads TGTGCCAGTAGTAAGTCCGAGGGTACAGGGTTTCAGCCCCAGCATTTT. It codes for CASSKSEGTGFQPQHF.

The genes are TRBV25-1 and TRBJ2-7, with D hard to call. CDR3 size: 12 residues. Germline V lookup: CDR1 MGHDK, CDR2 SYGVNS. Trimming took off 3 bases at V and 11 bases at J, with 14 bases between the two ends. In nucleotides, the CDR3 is TGTGCCAGCAGTGATCTAACTAATCCGGAGTACTTC. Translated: CASSDLTNPEYF.

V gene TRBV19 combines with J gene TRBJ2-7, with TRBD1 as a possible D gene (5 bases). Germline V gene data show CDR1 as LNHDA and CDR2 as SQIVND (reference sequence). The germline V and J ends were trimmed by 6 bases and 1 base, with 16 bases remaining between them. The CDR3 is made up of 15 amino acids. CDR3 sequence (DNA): TGTGCCAGTAGGGTCGAGGACACTCTATCCTACGAGCAGTACTTC. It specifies CASRVEDTLSYEQYF. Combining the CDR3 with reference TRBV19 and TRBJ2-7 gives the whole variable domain DGGITQSPKYLFRKEGQNVTLSCEQNLNHDAMYWYRQDPGQGLRLIYYSQIVNDFQKGDIAEGYSVSREKKESFPLTVTSAQKNPTAFYLCASRVEDTLSYEQYFGPGTRLTVT.

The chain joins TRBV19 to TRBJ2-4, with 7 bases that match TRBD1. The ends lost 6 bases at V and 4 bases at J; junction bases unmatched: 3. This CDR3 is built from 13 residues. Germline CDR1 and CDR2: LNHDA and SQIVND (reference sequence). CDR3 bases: TGTGCCAGTAGATTACAGGGGAAAAACATTCAGTACTTC. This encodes CASRLQGKNIQYF.

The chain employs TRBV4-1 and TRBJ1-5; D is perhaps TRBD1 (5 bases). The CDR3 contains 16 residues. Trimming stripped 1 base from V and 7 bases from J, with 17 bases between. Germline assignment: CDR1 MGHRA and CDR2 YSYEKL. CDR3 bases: TGCGCCAGCAGCCAAGTTCTGGGCAGGGTCCACCAGCCCCAGCATTTT. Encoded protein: CASSQVLGRVHQPQHF.

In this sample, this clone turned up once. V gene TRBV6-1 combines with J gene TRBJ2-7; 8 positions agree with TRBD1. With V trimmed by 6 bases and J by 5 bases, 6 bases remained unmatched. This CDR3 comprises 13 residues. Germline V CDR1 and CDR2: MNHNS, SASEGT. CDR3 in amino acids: CASRWTGSNEQYF. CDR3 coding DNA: TGTGCCAGCAGGTGGACAGGGAGCAACGAGCAGTACTTC.

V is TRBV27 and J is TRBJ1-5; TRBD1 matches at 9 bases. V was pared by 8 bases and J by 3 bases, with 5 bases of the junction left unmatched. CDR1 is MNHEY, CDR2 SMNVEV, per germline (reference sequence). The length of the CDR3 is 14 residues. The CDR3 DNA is TGTGCCAGCCGCGACAGGGGGATCAATCAGCCCCAGCATTTT. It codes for CASRDRGINQPQHF.

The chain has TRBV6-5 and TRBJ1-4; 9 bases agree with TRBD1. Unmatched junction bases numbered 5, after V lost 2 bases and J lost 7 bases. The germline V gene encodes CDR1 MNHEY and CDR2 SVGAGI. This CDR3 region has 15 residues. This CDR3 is CASSYMGQGPEKLFF. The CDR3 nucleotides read TGTGCCAGCAGTTACATGGGACAGGGTCCTGAAAAACTGTTTTTT.

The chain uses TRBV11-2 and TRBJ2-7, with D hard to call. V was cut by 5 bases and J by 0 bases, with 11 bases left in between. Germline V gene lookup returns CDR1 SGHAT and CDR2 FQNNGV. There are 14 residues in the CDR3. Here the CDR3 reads CASSPPLSSYEQYF. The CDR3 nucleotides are TGTGCCAGCAGCCCTCCCCTGAGCTCCTACGAGCAGTACTTC.

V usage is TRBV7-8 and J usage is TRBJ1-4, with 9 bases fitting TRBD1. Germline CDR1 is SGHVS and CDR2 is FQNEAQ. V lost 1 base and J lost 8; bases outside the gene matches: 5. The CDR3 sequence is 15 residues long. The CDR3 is CASSLEQGADEKLFF. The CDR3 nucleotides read TGTGCCAGCAGCTTAGAACAGGGGGCAGACGAAAAACTGTTTTTT.

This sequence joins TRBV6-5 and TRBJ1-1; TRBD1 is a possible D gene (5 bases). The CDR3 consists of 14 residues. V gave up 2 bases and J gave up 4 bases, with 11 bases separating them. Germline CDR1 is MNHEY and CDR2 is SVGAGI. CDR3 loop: CASSYRTGGTEAFF. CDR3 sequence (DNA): TGTGCCAGCAGTTACAGGACCGGGGGCACTGAAGCTTTCTTT.

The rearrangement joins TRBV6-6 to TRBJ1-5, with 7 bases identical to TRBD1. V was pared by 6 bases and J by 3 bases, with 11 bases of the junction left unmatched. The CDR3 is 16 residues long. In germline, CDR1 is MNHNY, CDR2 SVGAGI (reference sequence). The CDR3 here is CASRKAGGDINQPQHF. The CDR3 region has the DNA TGTGCCAGCAGAAAGGCAGGGGGAGATATCAATCAGCCCCAGCATTTT.

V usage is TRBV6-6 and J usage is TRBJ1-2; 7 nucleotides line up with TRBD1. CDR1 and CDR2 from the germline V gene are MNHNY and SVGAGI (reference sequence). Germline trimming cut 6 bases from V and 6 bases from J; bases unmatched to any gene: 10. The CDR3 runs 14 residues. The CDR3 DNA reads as TGTGCCAGCAGCTCACCGCAAGGACAGGATGGCTACACCTTC. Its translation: CASSSPQGQDGYTF.

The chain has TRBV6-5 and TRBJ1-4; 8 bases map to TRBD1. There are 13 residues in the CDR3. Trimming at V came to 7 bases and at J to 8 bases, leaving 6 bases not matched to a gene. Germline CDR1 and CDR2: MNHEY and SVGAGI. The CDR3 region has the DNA TGTGCCAGCACCGACAGGGGTTCCGAAAAACTGTTTTTT. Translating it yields CASTDRGSEKLFF.

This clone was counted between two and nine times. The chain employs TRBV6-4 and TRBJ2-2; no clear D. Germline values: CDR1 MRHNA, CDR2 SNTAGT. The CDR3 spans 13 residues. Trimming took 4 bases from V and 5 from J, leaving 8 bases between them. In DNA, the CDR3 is TGTGCCAGCAGTGTCGCTATGACCGGGGAGCTGTTTTTT. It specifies CASSVAMTGELFF.

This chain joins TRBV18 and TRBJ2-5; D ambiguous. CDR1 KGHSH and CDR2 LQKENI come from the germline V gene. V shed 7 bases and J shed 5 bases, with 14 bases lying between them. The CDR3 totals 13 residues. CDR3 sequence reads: CASLQVLQETQYF. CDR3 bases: TGTGCCAGCTTACAAGTCTTACAGGAGACCCAGTACTTC.

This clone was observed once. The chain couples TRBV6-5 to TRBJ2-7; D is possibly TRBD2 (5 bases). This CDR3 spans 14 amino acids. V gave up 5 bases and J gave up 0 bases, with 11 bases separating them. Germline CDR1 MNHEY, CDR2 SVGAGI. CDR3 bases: TGTGCCAGCAGTGCAGAGCGGACCTCCTACGAGCAGTACTTC. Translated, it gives CASSAERTSYEQYF.

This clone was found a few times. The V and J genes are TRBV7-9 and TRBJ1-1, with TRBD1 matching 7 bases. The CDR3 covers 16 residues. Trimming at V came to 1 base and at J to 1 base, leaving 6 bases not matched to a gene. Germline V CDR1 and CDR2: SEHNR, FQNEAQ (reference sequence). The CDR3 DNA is TGTGCCAGCAGCTTAGAGTTGGGGACAGAGAACACTGAAGCTTTCTTT. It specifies CASSLELGTENTEAFF.

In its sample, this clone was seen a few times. The CDR3 DNA reads TGTGCCAGCAGCTTACAGGGGCGTCAGGACGGCTACACCTTC. Its protein is CASSLQGRQDGYTF. The chain couples TRBV7-8 to TRBJ1-2; D might be TRBD1 (6 bases). V was clipped by 2 bases and J by 8 bases, with 15 bases between them. This CDR3 has 14 residues. CDR1 SGHVS and CDR2 FQNEAQ come from the germline V gene.

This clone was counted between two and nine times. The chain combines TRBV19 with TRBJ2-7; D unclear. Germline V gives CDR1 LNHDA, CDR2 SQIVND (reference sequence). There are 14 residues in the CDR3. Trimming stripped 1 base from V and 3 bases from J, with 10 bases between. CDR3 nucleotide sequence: TGTGCCAGTAGTATAGGAAACACGGGCTACGAGCAGTACTTC. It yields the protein CASSIGNTGYEQYF. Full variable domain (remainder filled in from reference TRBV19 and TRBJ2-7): DGGITQSPKYLFRKEGQNVTLSCEQNLNHDAMYWYRQDPGQGLRLIYYSQIVNDFQKGDIAEGYSVSREKKESFPLTVTSAQKNPTAFYLCASSIGNTGYEQYFGPGTRLTVT.

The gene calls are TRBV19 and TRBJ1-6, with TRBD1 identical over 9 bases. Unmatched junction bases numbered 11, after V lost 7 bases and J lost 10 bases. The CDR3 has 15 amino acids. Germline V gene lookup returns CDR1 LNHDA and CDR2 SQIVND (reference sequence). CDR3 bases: TGTGCCAGTACCCCATGGGTGGGACAGGGCTCACCCCTCCACTTT. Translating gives CASTPWVGQGSPLHF.

The CDR3 loop reads CASSYGTGMGYGYTF. The CDR3 DNA reads as TGTGCCAGCAGTTACGGGACAGGGATGGGGTATGGCTACACCTTC. The chain carries TRBV6-5 and TRBJ1-2; 9 bases line up with TRBD1. J gave up 5 bases and V 2 bases, and 6 bases lay outside the gene matches. The CDR3 runs to 15 residues. CDR1 and CDR2 (germline): MNHEY, SVGAGI.

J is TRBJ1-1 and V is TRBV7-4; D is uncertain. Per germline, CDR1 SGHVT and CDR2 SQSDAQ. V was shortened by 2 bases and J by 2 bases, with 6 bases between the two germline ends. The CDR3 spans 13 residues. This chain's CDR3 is CASSLSRNTEAFF. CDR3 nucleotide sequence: TGTGCCAGCAGCTTAAGCCGTAACACTGAAGCTTTCTTT.

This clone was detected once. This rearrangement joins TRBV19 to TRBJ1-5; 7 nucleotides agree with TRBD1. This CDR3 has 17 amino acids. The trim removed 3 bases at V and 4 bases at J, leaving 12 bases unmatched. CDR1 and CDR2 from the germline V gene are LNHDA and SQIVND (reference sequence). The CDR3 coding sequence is TGTGCCAGTAGTATCCCCACCGGGACAGTTGTTAATCAGCCCCAGCATTTT. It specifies CASSIPTGTVVNQPQHF.

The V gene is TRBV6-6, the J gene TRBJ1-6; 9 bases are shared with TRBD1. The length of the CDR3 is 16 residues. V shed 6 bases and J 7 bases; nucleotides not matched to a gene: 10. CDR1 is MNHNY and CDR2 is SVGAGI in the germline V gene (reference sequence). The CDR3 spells CASRQQGADSNSPLHF. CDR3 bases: TGTGCCAGCAGACAACAGGGGGCCGACAGCAATTCACCCCTCCACTTT.

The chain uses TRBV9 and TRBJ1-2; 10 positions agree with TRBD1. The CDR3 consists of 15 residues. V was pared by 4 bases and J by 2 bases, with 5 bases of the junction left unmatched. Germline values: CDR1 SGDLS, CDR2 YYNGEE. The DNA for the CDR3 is TGTGCCAGCAGCACTAGGACAGGGGGAAACTATGGCTACACCTTC. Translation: CASSTRTGGNYGYTF.

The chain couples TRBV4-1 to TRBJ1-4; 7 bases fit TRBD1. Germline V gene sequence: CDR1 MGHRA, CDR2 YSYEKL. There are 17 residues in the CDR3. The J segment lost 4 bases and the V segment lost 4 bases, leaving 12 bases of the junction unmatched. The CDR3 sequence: CASSPNRGELGNEKLFF. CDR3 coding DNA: TGCGCCAGCAGCCCTAACAGGGGCGAGTTGGGTAATGAAAAACTGTTTTTT.